This T cell receptor (beta chain) was identified during a study of T cell responses to AZD1222 COVID-19 vaccine (dated by TCRdb to the early 2020s). General notes on the study: AZD1222 recipients whose second dose came at about 4 weeks and those whose second dose came at about 12 weeks were combined into one group, since spike-specific TCR depth and breadth did not differ between the two schedules. TCR sequencing covered over 230 trial participants: 207 given two doses of AZD1222 and about 26 given two doses of MenACWY control vaccine. Enrollment into the trials was organized by age into subgroups of 18-55, 56-69 and 70-plus years, and those subgroups contained roughly 160, 29 and 62 TCR-sequenced participants, respectively.

The investigation overall reported the following: Conclusions about previously exposed vaccinees were limited because only six AZD1222 recipients were SARS-CoV-2 seropositive at baseline. The vaccine-associated CD4 TCRs covered the entire spike protein, and the dominant responses fell in regions 160-218 and 743-854. The 56-69-year group was small, and its depth increase did not reach significance, likely because of low power. Because no day 14 peak-response samples were available, the repertoires could be characterized only after the peak T cell response. Spike-specific TCR breadth and depth rose significantly after two AZD1222 doses compared with day 0 and with MenACWY recipients. Most participants were white British and females outnumbered males, and the authors suggested that clonal diversity may have been underestimated. Epitopes outside the regions mutated in the B.1.351 and B.1.1.7 variants were reportedly recognized by nearly half of the unique spike-specific TCRs.

The CDR3 regions of human TCRbeta chains were analyzed by immunosequencing. Under the source paper's analysis protocol: Repertoire TCRs were checked for matches against a reference library of SARS-CoV-2-specific TCRs that had been generated using the MIRA antigen-specificity platform. Breadth was defined as the fraction of unique TCRs that were SARS-CoV-2-associated, and depth was defined as the fraction of total T cells that were SARS-CoV-2-associated. Using the MIRA data, every spike-specific TCR was mapped to the spike region that the TCR reacted to and assigned to either a CD4 or a CD8 class. Log10-transformed breadth and depth values were compared by one-way ANOVA with Sidak's multiple comparisons tests. The source is immuneACCESS, and TCRdb retained only in-frame sequences with V and J called. Part of the clones is not carried over; for the studies checked, unresolved V genes explain less than half of this, and the remainder is unexplained. V and J calls plus clone size are reproduced from that table; the DNA served to infer D and trimming. The sample table lists around 110,000 clones, about 92% of them with a count of one. The ten largest clones represent about 2.7% of the sample.

This clone was observed a few times. The antigen this receptor binds is unknown. Base qualities are not at hand, and no much larger clone is one base apart. This sample's time point label indicates: baseline before first vaccination. Samples from vaccinated people were obtained from the UK trials COV001 and COV002, which included a single-blind randomized controlled phase 2/3 trial of AZD1222 (ChAdOx1 nCoV-19) in healthy adults. Trial participant PBMC samples were collected at day 0 and day 28 after the second dose for TCRbeta chain sequencing. Specimen: peripheral blood, collected on day 0 of AZD1222 vaccination. The TCR originated in an adult in good health.

Here the CDR3 is given as CASRLDRSSGNTIYF. The DNA reads TGTGCCAGCAGGCTGGACAGAAGCTCTGGAAACACCATATATTTT. The V and J genes are TRBV6-5 and TRBJ1-3, with TRBD1 perhaps the D gene, on 6 matching bases. At the junction V is shortened by 6 bases and J by 0 bases, with 12 bases in between. The germline V gene supplies CDR1 MNHEY and CDR2 SVGAGI. The CDR3 numbers 15 residues from cysteine through phenylalanine. Of the read, only the CDR3 DNA is kept; its 45 bases are in frame from base 1.